This paragraph reports one T cell receptor (beta chain). Its antigen remains unknown. This record belongs to a study of cytotoxic CD8 clonotypes in ibrutinib-treated CLL. Generated by immunoSEQ multiplex PCR, the TCRdb table keeps only in-frame clones and is missing some. The table has some 15,000 clones, roughly 67% seen once; the top ten hold approximately 40%. Study-level findings and limits: Sustained-remission patients were sampled at different times than progressing patients were. Few clonotypes were public, and these shrank or held steady under treatment. Clonality was higher at ibrutinib response and returned toward baseline at progression.

The source was PBMCs, collected before ibrutinib treatment. The TCR originated in a human donor with chronic lymphocytic leukemia.

The CDR3 sequence: CASSLEYRGNTEAFF. CDR3 in DNA: TGTGCCAGCAGCTTAGAGTACAGGGGGAACACTGAAGCTTTCTTT. This chain uses TRBV11-2 with TRBJ1-1, with 7 bases fitting TRBD1. With V trimmed by 0 bases and J by 1 base, 2 bases remained unmatched. CDR3 length: 15 residues. Germline loops: CDR1 SGHAT, CDR2 FQNNGV.